A single sample is the source of the 10 T cell receptor beta chains below, sequenced in a study of T cells after yellow fever vaccination. TCRdb reprocessed the 5' RACE reads with MiXCR, giving one entry per CDR3 protein. The table includes hundreds of thousands of distinct CDR3 sequences, roughly 8.7% detected once. This specimen consisted of PBMCs, obtained on the day of the first yellow fever vaccination. Source of these receptors: a man between 18 and 29 years old who received the YFV17D yellow fever vaccine.

In nucleotides, the CDR3 is TGTGCCAGCAGCCTAAAACGGGGGGACAGCTCCTACAATGAGCAGTTCTTC. Amino acids: CASSLKRGDSSYNEQFF. The chain is built from TRBV7-8 and TRBJ2-1, with D possibly being TRBD1 or TRBD2 (7 bases each). CDR1 is SGHVS, CDR2 FQNEAQ, per germline. The CDR3 covers 17 residues. Trimming stripped 5 bases from V and 0 bases from J, with 17 bases between.

This clonotype was recorded many times. This chain connects TRBV5-4 to TRBJ2-5; 10 bases agree with TRBD2. CDR1 is SGHNT, CDR2 YYREEE, per germline (reference sequence). Germline trimming cut 4 bases from V and 4 bases from J; bases unmatched to any gene: 7. CDR3 length: 15 amino acids. The CDR3 protein is CASSMGLARRETQYF. CDR3 in DNA: TGTGCCAGCAGCATGGGACTAGCGAGAAGAGAGACCCAGTACTTC.

V gene TRBV5-5 combines with J gene TRBJ1-2; D is unclear. The CDR3 sequence is 15 residues long. The ends were cut back, 0 bases at V and 3 bases at J, with 12 bases in the middle. CDR1 SGHKS and CDR2 YYEKEE come from the germline V gene (reference sequence). The CDR3 spells CASSLASPAYYGYTF. CDR3 nucleotide sequence: TGTGCCAGCAGCTTGGCCTCCCCAGCATACTATGGCTACACCTTC.

This clonotype occurred many times. This sequence joins TRBV4-3 and TRBJ2-7; tentatively, D is TRBD1 (6 bases). V was trimmed by 0 bases and J by 5 bases, leaving 14 bases between them. Germline V lookup: CDR1 LGHNA, CDR2 YSLEER. CDR3 length: 15 amino acids. CDR3: CASSQDSRGSDEQYF. CDR3 bases: TGCGCCAGCAGCCAAGACTCCAGGGGATCAGACGAGCAGTACTTC.

This clonotype was observed many times. The J gene is TRBJ1-2, the V gene TRBV6-5; D is uncertain. CDR3 length: 15 residues. From germline, CDR1 is MNHEY and CDR2 SVGAGI. The germline V and J ends were trimmed by 2 bases and 0 bases, with 10 bases remaining between them. The CDR3 here is CASSYVSGSNYGYTF. For the CDR3, the DNA is TGTGCCAGCAGTTACGTGTCGGGGTCTAACTATGGCTACACCTTC.

There are many counts of this clonotype. The genes are TRBV9 and TRBJ1-2, with D unclear. CDR3 length: 13 amino acids. V lost 4 bases and J lost 3, with 10 bases in between. CDR1 SGDLS and CDR2 YYNGEE come from the germline V gene. The CDR3 DNA reads as TGTGCCAGCAGCCCGACCGGGGACTATGGCTACACCTTC. This gives the protein CASSPTGDYGYTF.

This clonotype was recorded many times. V usage is TRBV20-1 and J usage is TRBJ1-4; 7 bases fit TRBD1. The CDR3 length is 13 residues. The V gene end was trimmed by 1 base and the J gene end by 8 bases; junction bases not matched to a gene: 4. Germline assignment: CDR1 DFQATT and CDR2 SNEGSKA (reference sequence). The DNA of the CDR3 is TGCAGTGCTAGAGGACAGGGAGGAGAAAAACTGTTTTTT. This encodes CSARGQGGEKLFF.

Notes on this clonotype: One end of the junction is discordant with germline, which a read error may explain. This chain joins TRBV12-3 or TRBV12-4 and TRBJ2-1, with D unresolved. This CDR3 is 15 amino acids long. DNA for the CDR3: TGTCCCAGCACTGGCCGGGTAGCTGACGACAATGAGCAGTTCTTC. This translates into CPSTGRVADDNEQFF.

Many counts were recorded for this clonotype. V usage is TRBV5-1 and J usage is TRBJ2-1; TRBD2 is a possible D gene (6 bases). In germline, CDR1 is SGHRS, CDR2 YFSETQ. This CDR3 comprises 16 residues. The V gene lost 3 bases and the J gene lost 2 bases, with 15 bases spanning the gap. The CDR3 DNA sequence: TGCGCCAGCAGCTCCGATCCGGCGGGGACCTACAATGAGCAGTTCTTC. Protein: CASSSDPAGTYNEQFF. The full variable domain, completed using reference TRBV5-1 and TRBJ2-1, is KAGVTQTPRYLIKTRGQQVTLSCSPISGHRSVSWYQQTPGQGLQFLFEYFSETQRNKGNFPGRFSGRQFSNSRSEMNVSTLELGDSALYLCASSSDPAGTYNEQFFGPGTRLTVL.

In its sample, this clonotype was seen a few times. The chain recombines TRBV6-5 with TRBJ2-5; TRBD2 agrees at 11 bases. Germline V gives CDR1 MNHEY, CDR2 SVGAGI. V lost 0 bases to trimming and J lost 4 bases; unmatched junction nucleotides: 10. The CDR3 extends over 18 amino acids. CDR3 sequence reads: CASSYSRLAGSRGETQYF. CDR3 bases: TGTGCCAGCAGTTACTCTAGACTAGCGGGGTCCAGGGGAGAGACCCAGTACTTC.